This T cell receptor beta chain was obtained from a study of CD8+ T cells in alopecia areata. As concerns this clone: The same CDR3 also results from other DNA sequences found in this sample.

Trimming took 0 bases from V and 0 from J, leaving 7 bases between them. The CDR3 runs 15 residues. Germline V CDR1 and CDR2: SGHRS, YFSETQ. Investigators isolated RNA and reverse transcribed it into cDNA to act as the sequencing template. Clones were read by immunoSEQ multiplex PCR, and TCRdb kept only the in-frame ones, dropping some. The sample lists 200,000 or so clones; roughly 57% were seen once. This clonotype was sampled from a human donor with alopecia areata. The chain uses TRBV5-1 and TRBJ2-1, with D uncertain. Sequenced here: CD4+ T cells sorted from blood, sampled at week 0. The CDR3 DNA reads as TGCGCCAGCAGCTTGGAAGGTAGCTCCTACAATGAGCAGTTCTTC. Translated, it gives CASSLEGSSYNEQFF.